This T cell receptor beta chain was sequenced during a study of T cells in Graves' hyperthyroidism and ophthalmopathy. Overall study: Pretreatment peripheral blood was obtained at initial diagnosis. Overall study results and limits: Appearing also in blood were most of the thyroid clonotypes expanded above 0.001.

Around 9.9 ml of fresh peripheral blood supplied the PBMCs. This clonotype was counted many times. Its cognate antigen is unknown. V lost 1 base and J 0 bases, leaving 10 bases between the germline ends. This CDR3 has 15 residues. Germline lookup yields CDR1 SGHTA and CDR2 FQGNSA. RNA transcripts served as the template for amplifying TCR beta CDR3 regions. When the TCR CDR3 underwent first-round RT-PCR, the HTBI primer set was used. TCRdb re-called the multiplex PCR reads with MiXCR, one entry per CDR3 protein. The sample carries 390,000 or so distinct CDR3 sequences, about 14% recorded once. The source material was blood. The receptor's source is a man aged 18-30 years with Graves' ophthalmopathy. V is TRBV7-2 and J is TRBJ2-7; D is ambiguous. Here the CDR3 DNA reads TGTGCCAGCAGCTTAGGGCGCGGAAGCTCCTACGAGCAGTACTTC. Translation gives CASSLGRGSSYEQYF.